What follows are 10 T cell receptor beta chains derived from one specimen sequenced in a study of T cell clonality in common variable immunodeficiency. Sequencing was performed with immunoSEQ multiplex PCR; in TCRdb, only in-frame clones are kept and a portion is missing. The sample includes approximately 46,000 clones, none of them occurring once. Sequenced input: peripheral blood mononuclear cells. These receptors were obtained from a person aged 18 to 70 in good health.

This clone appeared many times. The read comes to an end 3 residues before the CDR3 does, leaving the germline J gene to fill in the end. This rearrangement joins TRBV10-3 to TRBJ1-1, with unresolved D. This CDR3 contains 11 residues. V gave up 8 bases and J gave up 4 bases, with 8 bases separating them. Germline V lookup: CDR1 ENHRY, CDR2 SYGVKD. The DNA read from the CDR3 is TGTGCCATCGCCGAGGGCACTGAA. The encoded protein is CAIAEGTE. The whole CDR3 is CAIAEGTEAFF.

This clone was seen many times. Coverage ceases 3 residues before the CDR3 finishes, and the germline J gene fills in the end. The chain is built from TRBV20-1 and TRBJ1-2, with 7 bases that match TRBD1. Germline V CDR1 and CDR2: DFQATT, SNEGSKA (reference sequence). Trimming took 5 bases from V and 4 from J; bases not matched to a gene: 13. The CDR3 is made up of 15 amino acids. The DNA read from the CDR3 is TGCAGTGCTGGAGGGACAGCCCGCTCCGGCTATGGC. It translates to CSAGGTARSGYG. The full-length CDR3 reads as CSAGGTARSGYGYTF.

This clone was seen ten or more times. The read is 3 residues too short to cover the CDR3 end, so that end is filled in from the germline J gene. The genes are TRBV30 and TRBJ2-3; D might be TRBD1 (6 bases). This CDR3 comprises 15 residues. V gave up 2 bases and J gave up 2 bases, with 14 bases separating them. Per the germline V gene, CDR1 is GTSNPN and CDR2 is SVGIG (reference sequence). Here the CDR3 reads CAWSPGAFPTDTQYF. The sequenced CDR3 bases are TGTGCCTGGAGTCCAGGGGCCTTTCCCACAGATACG.

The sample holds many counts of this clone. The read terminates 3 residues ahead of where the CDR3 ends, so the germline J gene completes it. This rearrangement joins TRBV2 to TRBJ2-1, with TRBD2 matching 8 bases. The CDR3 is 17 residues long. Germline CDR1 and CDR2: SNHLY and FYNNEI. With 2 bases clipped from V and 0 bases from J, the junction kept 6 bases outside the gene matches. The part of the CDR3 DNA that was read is TGTGCCAGCAGTGAAAAGGTAGCGGGAAGCTCCTACAATGAG. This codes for CASSEKVAGSSYNE. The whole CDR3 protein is CASSEKVAGSSYNEQFF.

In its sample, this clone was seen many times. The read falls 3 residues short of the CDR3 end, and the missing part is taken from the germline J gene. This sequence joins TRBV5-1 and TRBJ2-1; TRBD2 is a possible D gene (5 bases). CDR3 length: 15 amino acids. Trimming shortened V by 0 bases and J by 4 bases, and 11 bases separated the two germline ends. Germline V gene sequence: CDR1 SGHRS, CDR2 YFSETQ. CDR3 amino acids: CASSLVEGPYNEQFF. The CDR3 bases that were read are TGCGCCAGCAGCTTGGTCGAGGGCCCGTACAATGAG.

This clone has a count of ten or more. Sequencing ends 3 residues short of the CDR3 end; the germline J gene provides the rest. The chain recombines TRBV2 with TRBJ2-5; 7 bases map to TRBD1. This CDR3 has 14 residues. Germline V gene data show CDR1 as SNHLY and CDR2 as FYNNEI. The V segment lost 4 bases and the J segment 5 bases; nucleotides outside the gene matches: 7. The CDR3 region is CASSVGGGQETQYF. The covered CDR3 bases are TGTGCCAGCAGTGTAGGGGGCGGTCAGGAGACC.

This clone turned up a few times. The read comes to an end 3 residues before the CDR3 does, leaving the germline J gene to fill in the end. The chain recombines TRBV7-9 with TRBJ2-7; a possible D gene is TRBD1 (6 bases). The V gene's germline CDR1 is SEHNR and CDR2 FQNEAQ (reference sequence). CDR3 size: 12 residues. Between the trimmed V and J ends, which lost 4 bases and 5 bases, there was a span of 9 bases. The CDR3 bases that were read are TGTGCCAGCAGCTCATGGACAGACGAG. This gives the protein CASSSWTDE. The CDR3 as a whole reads CASSSWTDEQYF. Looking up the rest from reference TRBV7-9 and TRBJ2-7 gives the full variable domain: DTGVSQNPRHKITKRGQNVTFRCDPISEHNRLYWYRQTLGQGPEFLTYFQNEAQLEKSRLLSDRFSAERPKGSFSTLEIQRTEQGDSAMYLCASSSWTDEQYFGPGTRLTVT.

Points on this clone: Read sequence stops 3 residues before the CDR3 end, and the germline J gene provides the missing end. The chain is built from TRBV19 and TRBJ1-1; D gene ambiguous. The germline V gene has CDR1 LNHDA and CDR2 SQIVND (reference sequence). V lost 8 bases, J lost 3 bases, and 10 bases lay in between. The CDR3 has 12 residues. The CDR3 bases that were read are TGTGCCAGTCAAGCGGGGTACACTGAA. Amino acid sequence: CASQAGYTE. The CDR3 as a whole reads CASQAGYTEAFF.

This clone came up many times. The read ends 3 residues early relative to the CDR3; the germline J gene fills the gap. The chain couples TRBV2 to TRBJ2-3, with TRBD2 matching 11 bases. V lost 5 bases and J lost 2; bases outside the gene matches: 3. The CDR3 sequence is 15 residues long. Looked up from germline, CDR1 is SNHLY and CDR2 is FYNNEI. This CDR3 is CASSRLAGFTDTQYF. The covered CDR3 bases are TGTGCCAGCAGTAGACTAGCGGGGTTCACAGATACG.

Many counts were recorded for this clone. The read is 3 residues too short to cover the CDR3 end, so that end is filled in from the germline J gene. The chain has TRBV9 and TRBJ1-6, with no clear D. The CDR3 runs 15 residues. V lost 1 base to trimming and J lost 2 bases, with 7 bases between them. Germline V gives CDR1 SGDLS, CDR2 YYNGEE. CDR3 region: CASSVSPAYNSPLHF. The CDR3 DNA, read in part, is TGTGCCAGCAGCGTAAGTCCAGCCTATAATTCACCC.